Shown below are 5 T cell receptor beta chains from a single sample sequenced in a study of blood T cell repertoires in COVID-19. Sequencing was performed with immunoSEQ multiplex PCR; in TCRdb, only in-frame clones are kept and a portion is missing. Among about 300,000 clones listed, around 90% were seen once. The sequencing input was peripheral blood. These receptor sequences come from a man between 65 and 85 years old with acute or convalescent COVID-19.

J is TRBJ1-6 and V is TRBV28; 10 nucleotides line up with TRBD1. This CDR3 has 14 residues. Trimming took 7 bases from V and 9 from J; bases not matched to a gene: 6. In germline, CDR1 is MDHEN, CDR2 SYDVKM. The CDR3 loop is CASTRGQGSSPLHF. The CDR3 nucleotides read TGTGCCAGCACGAGGGGACAGGGGAGTTCACCCCTCCACTTT.

CDR3 loop: CSVEIRSFDTQYF. The CDR3 coding sequence is TGCAGCGTTGAAATTCGTAGTTTTGATACGCAGTATTTT. The V gene is TRBV29-1, the J gene TRBJ2-3; D not certain. Looked up from germline, CDR1 is SQVTM and CDR2 is ANQGSEA. This CDR3 is built from 13 residues. The germline V and J ends were trimmed by 2 bases and 6 bases, with 12 bases remaining between them.

This clone has just one count. V gene TRBV6-5 combines with J gene TRBJ1-2; 9 bases map to TRBD1. Germline CDR1 and CDR2: MNHEY and SVGAGI. The V gene end was trimmed by 5 bases and the J gene end by 7 bases; junction bases not matched to a gene: 11. The length of the CDR3 is 15 residues. The CDR3 DNA sequence: TGTGCCAGCAGTCAGAGCGGACAGGGGTTTAGTGGCTACACCTTC. Residues: CASSQSGQGFSGYTF.

The V gene is TRBV19, the J gene TRBJ2-5; 10 bases are a match to TRBD2. V gave up 3 bases and J gave up 1 base; unmatched junction bases: 5. From germline, CDR1 is LNHDA and CDR2 SQIVND (reference sequence). There are 16 residues in the CDR3. The CDR3 DNA reads TGTGCCAGTAGTATGGCTAGCGGGGGTCTCCAAGAGACCCAGTACTTC. This gives the protein CASSMASGGLQETQYF.

The chain couples TRBV6-1 to TRBJ1-5; D not resolved. Per germline, CDR1 MNHNS and CDR2 SASEGT. The CDR3 covers 17 residues. The V end lost 4 bases, the J end lost 0 bases, and 16 bases lay between the germline ends. The CDR3 coding sequence is TGTGCCAGCAGTGGCGGAGGGAGCCGTCATAGCAATCAGCCCCAGCATTTT. It encodes CASSGGGSRHSNQPQHF.